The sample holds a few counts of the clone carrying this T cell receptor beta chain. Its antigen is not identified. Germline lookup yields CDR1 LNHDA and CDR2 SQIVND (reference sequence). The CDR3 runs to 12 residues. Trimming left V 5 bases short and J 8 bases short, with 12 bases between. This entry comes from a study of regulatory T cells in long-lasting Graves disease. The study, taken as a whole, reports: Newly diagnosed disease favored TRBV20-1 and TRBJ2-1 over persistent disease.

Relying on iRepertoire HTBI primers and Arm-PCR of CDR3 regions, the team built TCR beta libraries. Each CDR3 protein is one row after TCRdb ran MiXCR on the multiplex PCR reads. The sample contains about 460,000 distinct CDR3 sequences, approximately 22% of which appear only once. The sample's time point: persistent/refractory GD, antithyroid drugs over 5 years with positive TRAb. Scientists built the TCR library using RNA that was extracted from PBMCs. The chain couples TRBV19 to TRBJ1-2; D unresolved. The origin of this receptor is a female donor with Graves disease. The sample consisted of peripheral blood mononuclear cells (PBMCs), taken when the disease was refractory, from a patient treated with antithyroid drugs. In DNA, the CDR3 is TGTGCCAGTAGTTCCACCCTGGGGGGCTACACCTTC. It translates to CASSSTLGGYTF.